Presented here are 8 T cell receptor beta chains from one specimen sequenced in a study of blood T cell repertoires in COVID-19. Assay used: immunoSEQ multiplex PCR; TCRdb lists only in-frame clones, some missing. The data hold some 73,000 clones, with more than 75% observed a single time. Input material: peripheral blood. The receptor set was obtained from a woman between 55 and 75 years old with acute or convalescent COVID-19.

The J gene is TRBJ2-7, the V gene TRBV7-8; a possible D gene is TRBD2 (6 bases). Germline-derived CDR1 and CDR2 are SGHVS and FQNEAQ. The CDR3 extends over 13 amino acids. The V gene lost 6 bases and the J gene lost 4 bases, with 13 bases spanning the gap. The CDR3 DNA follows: TGTGCCAGCAGAGTCCGAGCGGGTTACGAGCAGTACTTC. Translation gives CASRVRAGYEQYF.

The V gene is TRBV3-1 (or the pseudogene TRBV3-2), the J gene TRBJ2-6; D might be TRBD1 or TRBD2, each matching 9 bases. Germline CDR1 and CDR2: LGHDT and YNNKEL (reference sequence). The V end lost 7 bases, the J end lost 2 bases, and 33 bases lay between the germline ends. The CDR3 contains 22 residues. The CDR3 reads CASNRRRDRDTSGGTGANVLTF. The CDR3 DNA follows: TGTGCCAGCAACCGGCGGAGGGACAGGGACACAAGCGGGGGGACTGGGGCCAACGTCCTGACTTTC.

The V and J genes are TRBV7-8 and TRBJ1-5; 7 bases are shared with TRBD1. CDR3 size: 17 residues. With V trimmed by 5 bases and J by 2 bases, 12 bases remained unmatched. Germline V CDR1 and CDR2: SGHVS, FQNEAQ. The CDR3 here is CASSLYGNRGGNQPQHF. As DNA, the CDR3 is TGTGCCAGCAGCCTCTACGGCAACAGGGGAGGCAATCAGCCCCAGCATTTT.

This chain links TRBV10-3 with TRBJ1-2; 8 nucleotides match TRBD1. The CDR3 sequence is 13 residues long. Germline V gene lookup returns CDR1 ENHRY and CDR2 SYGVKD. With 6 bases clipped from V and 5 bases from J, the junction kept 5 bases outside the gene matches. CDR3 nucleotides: TGTGCCATCAGCCAGGACAGGGAATATGGCTACACCTTC. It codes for CAISQDREYGYTF.

The CDR3 sequence: CASSFREGNEQFF. For the CDR3, the DNA is TGTGCCAGCAGCTTCAGGGAGGGCAATGAGCAGTTCTTC. The chain employs TRBV9 and TRBJ2-1, with 7 bases that match TRBD2. This CDR3 has 13 residues. Per germline, CDR1 SGDLS and CDR2 YYNGEE. Germline trimming cut 4 bases from V and 6 bases from J; bases unmatched to any gene: 4. The full variable domain, in which reference TRBV9 and TRBJ2-1 provide the parts outside the CDR3, is DSGVTQTPKHLITATGQRVTLRCSPRSGDLSVYWYQQSLDQGLQFLIQYYNGEERAKGNILERFSAQQFPDLHSELNLSSLELGDSALYFCASSFREGNEQFFGPGTRLTVL.

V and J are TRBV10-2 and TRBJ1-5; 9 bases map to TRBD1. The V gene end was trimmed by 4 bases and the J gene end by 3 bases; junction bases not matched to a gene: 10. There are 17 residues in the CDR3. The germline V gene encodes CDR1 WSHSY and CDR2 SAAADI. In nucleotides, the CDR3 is TGCGCCAGCAGTGGGACCGGGACAGGGCAACTCAATCAGCCCCAGCATTTT. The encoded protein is CASSGTGTGQLNQPQHF.

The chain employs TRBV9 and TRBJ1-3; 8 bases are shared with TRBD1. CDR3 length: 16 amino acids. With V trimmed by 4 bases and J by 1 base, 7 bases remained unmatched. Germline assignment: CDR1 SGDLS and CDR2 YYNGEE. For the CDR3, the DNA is TGTGCCAGCAGCCCCCGAAGACAGGGGTCTGGAAACACCATATATTTT. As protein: CASSPRRQGSGNTIYF. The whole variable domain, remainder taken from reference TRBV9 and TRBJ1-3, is DSGVTQTPKHLITATGQRVTLRCSPRSGDLSVYWYQQSLDQGLQFLIQYYNGEERAKGNILERFSAQQFPDLHSELNLSSLELGDSALYFCASSPRRQGSGNTIYFGEGSWLTVV.

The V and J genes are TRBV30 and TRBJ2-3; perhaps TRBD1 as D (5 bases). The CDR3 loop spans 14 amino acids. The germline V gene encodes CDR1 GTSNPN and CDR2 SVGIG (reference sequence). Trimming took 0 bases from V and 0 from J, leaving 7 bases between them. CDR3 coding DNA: TGTGCCTGGAGTGTAGGGGCAAGCACAGATACGCAGTATTTT. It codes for CAWSVGASTDTQYF.